This T cell receptor (beta chain) was profiled in a study of blood T cell repertoires in COVID-19. Overall study context: PBMCs, B-cell-depleted T cells, or T cells were the source of the cDNA or gDNA that made up the material.

The CDR3 has 15 amino acids. Trimming took 3 bases from V and 6 from J; bases not matched to a gene: 11. Germline values: CDR1 KGHSH, CDR2 LQKENI. Per the original methods: From reference gene primer amplification, estimates of nucleated cell counts were derived. The repertoire was sequenced with immunoSEQ multiplex PCR; TCRdb's copy has only in-frame clones and lacks some. The V and J calls and clone size were taken over from that table, and D and trimming were inferred from the DNA. Found here are over 100,000 clones, around 90% of them singletons; the top ten hold roughly 5.6%. Sequenced material: peripheral blood. The rearrangement links TRBV18 to TRBJ2-7; 7 nucleotides align to TRBD1. The receptor was isolated from a human donor in a cohort sampled during active COVID-19. In DNA form, the CDR3 reads TGTGCCAGCTCACCCCGGACAGGACCGGAATTCGAGCAGTACTTC. Protein: CASSPRTGPEFEQYF.